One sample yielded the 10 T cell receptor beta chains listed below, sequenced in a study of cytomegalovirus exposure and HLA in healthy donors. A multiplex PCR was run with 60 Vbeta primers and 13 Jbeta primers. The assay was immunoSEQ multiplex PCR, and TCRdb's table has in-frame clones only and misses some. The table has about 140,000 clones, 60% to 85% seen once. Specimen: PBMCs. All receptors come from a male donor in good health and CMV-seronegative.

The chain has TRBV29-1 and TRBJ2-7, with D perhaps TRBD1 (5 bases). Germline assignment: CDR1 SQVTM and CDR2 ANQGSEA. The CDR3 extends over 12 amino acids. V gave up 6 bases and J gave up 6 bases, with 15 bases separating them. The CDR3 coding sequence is TGCAGCGTCTACTTAGACAGCGCCGAGCAGTACTTC. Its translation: CSVYLDSAEQYF.

The CDR3 DNA follows: TGTGCCAGCACTTCCGACAGGGCCCTCTACGAGCAGTACTTC. Encoded protein: CASTSDRALYEQYF. V and J are TRBV18 and TRBJ2-7, with 7 bases lining up with TRBD1. From germline, CDR1 is KGHSH and CDR2 LQKENI. The junction had 10 bases not matched to a gene; V was cut back by 8 bases and J by 3 bases. The CDR3 totals 14 residues.

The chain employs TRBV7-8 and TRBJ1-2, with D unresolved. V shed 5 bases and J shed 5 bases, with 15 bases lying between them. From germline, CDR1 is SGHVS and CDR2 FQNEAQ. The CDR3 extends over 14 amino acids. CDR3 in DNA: TGTGCCAGCAGCCAATCGCGCCGGCGGTATGGCTACACCTTC. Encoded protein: CASSQSRRRYGYTF.

The CDR3, as DNA: TGTGCCATCAAGGACACATACGAGCAGTACTTC. Its translation: CAIKDTYEQYF. J is TRBJ2-7 and V is TRBV10-3, with D perhaps TRBD1 (5 bases). The V end lost 7 bases, the J end lost 4 bases, and 8 bases lay between the germline ends. The germline V gene has CDR1 ENHRY and CDR2 SYGVKD. The CDR3 sequence is 11 residues long.

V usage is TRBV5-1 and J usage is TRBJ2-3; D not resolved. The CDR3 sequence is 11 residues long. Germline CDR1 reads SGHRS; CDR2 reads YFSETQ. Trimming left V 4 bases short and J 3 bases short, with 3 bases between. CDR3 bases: TGCGCCAGCAGCCAGACAGATACGCAGTATTTT. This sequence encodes CASSQTDTQYF.

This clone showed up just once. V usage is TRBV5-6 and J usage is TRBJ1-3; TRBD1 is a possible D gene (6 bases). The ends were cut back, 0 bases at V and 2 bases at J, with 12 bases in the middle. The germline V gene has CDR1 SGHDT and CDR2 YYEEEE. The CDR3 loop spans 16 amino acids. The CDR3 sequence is CASSLGAGDPGNTIYF. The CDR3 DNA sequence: TGTGCCAGCAGCTTGGGCGCAGGGGACCCTGGAAACACCATATATTTT.

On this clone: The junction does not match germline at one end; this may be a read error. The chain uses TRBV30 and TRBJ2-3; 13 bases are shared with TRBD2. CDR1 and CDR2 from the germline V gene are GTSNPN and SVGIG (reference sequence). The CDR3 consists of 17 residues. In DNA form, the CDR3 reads TGTGCCTGGCGTGTACTAGCGGGAGGGCGGAACACAGATACGCAGTATTTT. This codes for CAWRVLAGGRNTDTQYF. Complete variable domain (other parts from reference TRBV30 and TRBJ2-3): SQTIHQWPATLVQPVGSPLSLECTVEGTSNPNLYWYRQAAGRGLQLLFYSVGIGQISSEVPQNLSASRPQDRQFILSSKKLLLSDSGFYLCAWRVLAGGRNTDTQYFGPGTRLTVL.

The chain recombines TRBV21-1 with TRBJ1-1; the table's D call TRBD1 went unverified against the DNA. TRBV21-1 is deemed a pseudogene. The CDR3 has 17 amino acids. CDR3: CASSKVGKNRENTEAFF. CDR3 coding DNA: TGTGCCAGCAGCAAAGTCGGTAAGAACAGGGAAAACACTGAAGCTTTCTTT.

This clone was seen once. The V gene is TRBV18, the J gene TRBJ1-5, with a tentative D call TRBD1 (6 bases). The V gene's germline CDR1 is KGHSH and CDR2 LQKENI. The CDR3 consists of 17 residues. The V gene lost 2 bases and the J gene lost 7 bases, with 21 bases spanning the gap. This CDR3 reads CASSPKTGGRSNQPQHF. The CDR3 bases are TGTGCCAGCTCACCAAAGACAGGCGGCAGATCCAACCAGCCCCAGCATTTT.

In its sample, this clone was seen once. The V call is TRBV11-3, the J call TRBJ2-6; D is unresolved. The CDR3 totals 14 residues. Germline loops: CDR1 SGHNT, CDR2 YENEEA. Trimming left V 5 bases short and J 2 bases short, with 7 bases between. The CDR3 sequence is CASSPTAGANVLTF. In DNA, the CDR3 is TGTGCCAGCAGCCCGACTGCTGGGGCCAACGTCCTGACTTTC.